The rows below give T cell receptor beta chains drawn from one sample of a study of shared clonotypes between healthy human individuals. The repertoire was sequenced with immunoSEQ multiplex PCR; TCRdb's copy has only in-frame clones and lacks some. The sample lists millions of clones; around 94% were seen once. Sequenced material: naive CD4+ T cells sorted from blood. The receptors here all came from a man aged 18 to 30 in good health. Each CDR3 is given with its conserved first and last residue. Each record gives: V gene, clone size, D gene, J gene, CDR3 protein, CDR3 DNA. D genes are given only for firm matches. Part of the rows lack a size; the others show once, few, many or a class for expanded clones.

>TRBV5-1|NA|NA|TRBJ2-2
CASSLTGNTGELFF
TGCGCCAGCAGCCTGACAGGGAACACCGGGGAGCTGTTTTTT
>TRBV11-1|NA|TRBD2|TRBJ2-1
CASSLSPLGLAGRNEQFF
TGTGCCAGCAGCTTGTCCCCCCTCGGGCTAGCGGGGAGGAATGAGCAGTTCTTC
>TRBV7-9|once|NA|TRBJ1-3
CASSFLSGIRNTIYF
TGTGCCAGCAGCTTCCTTTCCGGGATTCGAAACACCATATATTTT
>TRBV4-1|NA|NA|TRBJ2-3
CASHGSTDTQYF
TGCGCCAGTCACGGTTCCACAGATACGCAGTATTTT
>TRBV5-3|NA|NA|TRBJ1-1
CARSRAGQQNTEAFF
TGTGCCAGAAGCCGGGCCGGGCAGCAGAACACTGAAGCTTTCTTT
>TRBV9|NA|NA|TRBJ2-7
CASSVDLGGEQYF
TGTGCCAGCAGCGTAGATCTAGGGGGCGAGCAGTACTTC
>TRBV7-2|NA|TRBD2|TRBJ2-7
CASSLSGGESSYEQYF
TGTGCCAGCAGCTTATCGGGGGGAGAAAGCTCCTACGAGCAGTACTTC
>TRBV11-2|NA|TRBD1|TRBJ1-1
CASSLQTRGTEAFF
TGTGCCAGCAGCTTACAGACCAGGGGGACTGAAGCTTTCTTT
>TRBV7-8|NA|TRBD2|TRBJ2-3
CASSLEAGGGTDTQYF
TGTGCCAGCAGCTTAGAAGCGGGGGGGGGCACAGATACGCAGTATTTT
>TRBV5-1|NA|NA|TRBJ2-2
CASSPTGDTGELFF
TGCGCCAGCAGCCCGACCGGGGACACCGGGGAGCTGTTTTTT
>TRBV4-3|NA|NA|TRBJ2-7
CASSQSEGYYEQYF
TGCGCCAGCAGCCAAAGCGAGGGGTACTACGAGCAGTACTTC
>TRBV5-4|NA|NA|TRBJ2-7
CASRRDSRGVEQYF
TGTGCCAGCAGGCGGGACAGCCGGGGGGTTGAGCAGTACTTC
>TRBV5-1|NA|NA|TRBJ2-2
CASSLEPGSNTGELFF
TGCGCCAGCAGCTTGGAGCCGGGATCGAACACCGGGGAGCTGTTTTTT
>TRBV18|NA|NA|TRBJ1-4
CASSPRIDSATNEKLFF
TGTGCCAGCTCACCCAGAATCGACAGCGCAACTAATGAAAAACTGTTTTTT